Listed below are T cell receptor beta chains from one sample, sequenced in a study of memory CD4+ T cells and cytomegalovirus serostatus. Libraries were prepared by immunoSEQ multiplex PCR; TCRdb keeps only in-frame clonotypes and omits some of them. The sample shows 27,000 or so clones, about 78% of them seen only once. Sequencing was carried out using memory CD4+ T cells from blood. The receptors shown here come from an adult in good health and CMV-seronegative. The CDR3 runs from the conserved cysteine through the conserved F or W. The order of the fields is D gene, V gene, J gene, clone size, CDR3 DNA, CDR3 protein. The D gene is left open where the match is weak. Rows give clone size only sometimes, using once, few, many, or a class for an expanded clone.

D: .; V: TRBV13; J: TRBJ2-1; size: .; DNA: TGTGCCAGCAGCCAGACCAATGAGCAGTTCTTC; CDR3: CASSQTNEQFF
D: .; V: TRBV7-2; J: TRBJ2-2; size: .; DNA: TGTGCCAGCAGCTTAGTTATTTCGAACACCGGGGAGCTGTTTTTT; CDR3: CASSLVISNTGELFF
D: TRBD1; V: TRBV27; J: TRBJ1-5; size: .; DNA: TGTGCCAGCAGTTTATACCCGGGACAGGGTCAGCCCCAGCATTTT; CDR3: CASSLYPGQGQPQHF
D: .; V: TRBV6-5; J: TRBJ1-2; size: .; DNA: TGTGCCAGCAGTTACAGGGGAGGCTCCTATGGCTACACCTTC; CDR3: CASSYRGGSYGYTF
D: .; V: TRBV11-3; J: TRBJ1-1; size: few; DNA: TGTGCCAGCAGCTTAGTTGGGGACACTGAAGCTTTCTTT; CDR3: CASSLVGDTEAFF
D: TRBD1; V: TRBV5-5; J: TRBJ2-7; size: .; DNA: TGTGCCAGCAGCCCTAGACAGGGGGCACGCGAGCAGTACTTC; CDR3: CASSPRQGAREQYF
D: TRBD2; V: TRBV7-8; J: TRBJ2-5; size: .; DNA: TGTGCCAGCAGCCAACCGGGACTAGGGGAGGGACAGACCCAGTACTTC; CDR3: CASSQPGLGEGQTQYF
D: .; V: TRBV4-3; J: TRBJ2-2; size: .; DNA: TGCGCCAGCAGCCAGTCTCAGGGTCCCGGCACCGGGGAGCTGTTTTTT; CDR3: CASSQSQGPGTGELFF
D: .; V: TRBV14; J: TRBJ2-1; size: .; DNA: TGTGCCAGCAGCCAAGAACTAGTCTACAATGAGCAGTTCTTC; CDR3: CASSQELVYNEQFF
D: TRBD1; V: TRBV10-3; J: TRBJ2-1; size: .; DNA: TGTGCCATAGGGACAGGGGGCGGGGGACGGAATGAGCAGTTCTTC; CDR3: CAIGTGGGGRNEQFF
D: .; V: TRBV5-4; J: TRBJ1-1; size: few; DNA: TGTGCCAGCAGCCTAAAGAAGGGCGACCCCACTGAAGCTTTCTTT; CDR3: CASSLKKGDPTEAFF
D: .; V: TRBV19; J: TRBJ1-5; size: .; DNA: TGTGCCAGTAGTATTAAGGGGTCCGTAAATCAGCCCCAGCATTTT; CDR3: CASSIKGSVNQPQHF
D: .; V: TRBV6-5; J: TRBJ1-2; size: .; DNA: TGTGCCAGCAGCGGACAGTCAGCTTCCCACCATGGCTACACCTTC; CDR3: CASSGQSASHHGYTF
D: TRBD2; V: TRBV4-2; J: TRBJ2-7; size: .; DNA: TGTGCCAGCAGCCAAGTCTCACTTAGCGGGTACCCCTCTGGCGAGCAGTACTTC; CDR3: CASSQVSLSGYPSGEQYF
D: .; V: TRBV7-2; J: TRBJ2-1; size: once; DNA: TGTGCCAGCAGCTTAGGTGGAACGTTACGTGAGCAGTTCTTC; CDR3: CASSLGGTLREQFF
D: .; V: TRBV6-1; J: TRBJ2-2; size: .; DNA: TGTGCCAGCAGTACCTCGACAGGATTCACCGGGGAGCTGTTTTTT; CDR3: CASSTSTGFTGELFF
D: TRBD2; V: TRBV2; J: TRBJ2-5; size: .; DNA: TGTGCCAGCAGTGAATTTTTCGGGACGACTAGCCACCAAGAGACCCAGTACTTC; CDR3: CASSEFFGTTSHQETQYF
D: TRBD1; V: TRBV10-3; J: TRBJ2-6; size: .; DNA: TGTGCCATCAGTCCGGGACAGGGCTACTCTGGGGCCAACGTCCTGACTTTC; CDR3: CAISPGQGYSGANVLTF
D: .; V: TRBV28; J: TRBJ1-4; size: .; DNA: TGTGCCAGCTACCGAAGAAAAGCAGGGGAGGGTGAAAAACTGTTTTTT; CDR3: CASYRRKAGEGEKLFF
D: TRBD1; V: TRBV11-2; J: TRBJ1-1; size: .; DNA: TGTGCCAGCAGCTTAGATCGTTTTATCCAAGGACAGGGAGCTTTCTTT; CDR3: CASSLDRFIQGQGAFF